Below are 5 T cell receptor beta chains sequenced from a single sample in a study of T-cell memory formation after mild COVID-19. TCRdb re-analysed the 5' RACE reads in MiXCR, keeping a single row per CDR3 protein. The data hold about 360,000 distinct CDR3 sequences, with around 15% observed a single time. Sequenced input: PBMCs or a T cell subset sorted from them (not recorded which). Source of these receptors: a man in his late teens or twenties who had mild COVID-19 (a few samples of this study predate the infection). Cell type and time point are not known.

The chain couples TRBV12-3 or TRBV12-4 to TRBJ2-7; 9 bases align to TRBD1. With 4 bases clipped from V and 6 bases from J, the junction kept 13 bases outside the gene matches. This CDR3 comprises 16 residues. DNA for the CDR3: TGTGCCAGCAGTTCGGTCGGGACAGGGAAAACGGGCGAGCAGTACTTC. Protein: CASSSVGTGKTGEQYF.

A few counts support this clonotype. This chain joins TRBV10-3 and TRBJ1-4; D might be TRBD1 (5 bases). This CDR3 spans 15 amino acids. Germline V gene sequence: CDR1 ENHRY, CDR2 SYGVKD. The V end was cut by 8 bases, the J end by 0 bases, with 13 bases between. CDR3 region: CAIGGAPATNEKLFF. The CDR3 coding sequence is TGTGCCATCGGAGGGGCCCCAGCAACTAATGAAAAACTGTTTTTT.

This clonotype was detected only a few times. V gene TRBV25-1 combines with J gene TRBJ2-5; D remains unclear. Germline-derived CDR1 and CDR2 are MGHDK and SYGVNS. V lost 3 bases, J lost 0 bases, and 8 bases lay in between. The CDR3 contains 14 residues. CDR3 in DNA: TGTGCCAGCAGTGATATAGGGTACCAAGAGACCCAGTACTTC. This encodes CASSDIGYQETQYF.

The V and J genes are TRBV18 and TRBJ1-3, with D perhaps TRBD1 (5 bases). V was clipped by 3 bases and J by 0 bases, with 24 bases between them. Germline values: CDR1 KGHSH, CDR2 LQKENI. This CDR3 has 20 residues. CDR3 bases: TGTGCCAGCTCACCTCTGGGACCGTTCCCCGCCGGTGACTCTGGAAACACCATATATTTT. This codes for CASSPLGPFPAGDSGNTIYF. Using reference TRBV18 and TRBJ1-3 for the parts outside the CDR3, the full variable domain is NAGVMQNPRHLVRRRGQEARLRCSPMKGHSHVYWYRQLPEEGLKFMVYLQKENIIDESGMPKERFSAEFPKEGPSILRIQQVVRGDSAAYFCASSPLGPFPAGDSGNTIYFGEGSWLTVV.

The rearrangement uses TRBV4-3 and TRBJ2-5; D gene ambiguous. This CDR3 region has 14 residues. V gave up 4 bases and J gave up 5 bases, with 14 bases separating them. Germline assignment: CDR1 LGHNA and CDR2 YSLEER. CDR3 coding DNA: TGCGCCAGCAGCCCTAGGGTTGCCGAGGAGACCCAGTACTTC. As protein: CASSPRVAEETQYF.